These 11 T cell receptor beta chains were sequenced from one sample in a study of CD8 T cells in ankylosing spondylitis. These receptors have no known antigen. Overall study results and limits: Seemingly distinctive of ankylosing spondylitis blood was a TCR beta motif formed by eight highly homologous variants.

One entry per CDR3 protein, called by TCRdb with MiXCR from the 5' RACE reads. This table has over 600,000 distinct CDR3 sequences, around a fifth appearing once. The sample taken for sequencing was blood, either unsorted or a sorted T cell fraction (not recorded which). The receptor set was obtained from a male donor with ankylosing spondylitis.

The V and J genes are TRBV29-1 and TRBJ2-2; 10 nucleotides agree with TRBD2. Germline loops: CDR1 SQVTM, CDR2 ANQGSEA. CDR3 length: 17 residues. J gave up 5 bases and V 4 bases, and 13 bases lay outside the gene matches. The CDR3 bases are TGCAGCGTTGCTTTTGATGCACTAGCGGGGCCAACCGGGGAGCTGTTTTTT. It specifies CSVAFDALAGPTGELFF.

This clonotype was observed a handful of times. The J gene is TRBJ1-5, the V gene TRBV5-1; perhaps TRBD1 as D (5 bases). Deletions cut 0 bases from V and 2 bases from J, with 9 bases between. Germline assignment: CDR1 SGHRS and CDR2 YFSETQ. This CDR3 comprises 15 residues. CDR3 in DNA: TGCGCCAGCAGCTTGGAAGGGGAGGGCAATCAGCCCCAGCATTTT. This gives the protein CASSLEGEGNQPQHF.

The chain is built from TRBV11-2 and TRBJ1-1; no firm D call. The CDR3 is 13 amino acids. V lost 5 bases to trimming and J lost 5 bases, with 12 bases between them. CDR1 is SGHAT and CDR2 is FQNNGV in the germline V gene. The CDR3 here is CASSPLSITEAFF. CDR3 in DNA: TGTGCCAGCAGCCCCCTTTCTATAACTGAAGCTTTCTTT.

The J gene is TRBJ2-1, the V gene TRBV2; D is perhaps TRBD2 (7 bases). Per germline, CDR1 SNHLY and CDR2 FYNNEI. The CDR3 covers 14 residues. Trimming removed 4 bases from V and 7 bases from J, with 14 bases in between. CDR3 in amino acids: CASSGRGLANEQFF. CDR3 DNA: TGTGCCAGCAGTGGGCGGGGGCTAGCAAATGAGCAGTTCTTC.

This clonotype was seen a handful of times. The rearrangement links TRBV7-2 to TRBJ2-1, with D hard to call. This CDR3 spans 12 amino acids. V was clipped by 4 bases and J by 6 bases, with 7 bases between them. Germline V gene lookup returns CDR1 SGHTA and CDR2 FQGNSA. CDR3 sequence reads: CASSWVGNEQFF. CDR3 in DNA: TGTGCCAGCAGCTGGGTGGGCAATGAGCAGTTCTTC.

This clonotype was observed a handful of times. V is TRBV29-1 and J is TRBJ2-5, with D unclear. Germline-derived CDR1 and CDR2 are SQVTM and ANQGSEA. Trimming removed 0 bases from V and 5 bases from J, with 7 bases in between. The length of the CDR3 is 12 residues. The CDR3 nucleotides read TGCAGCGTTGAAGAGTTGCTGGAGACCCAGTACTTC. This translates into CSVEELLETQYF.

The chain carries TRBV12-3 or TRBV12-4 and TRBJ2-1, with a tentative D call TRBD1 (7 bases). V was trimmed by 6 bases and J by 4 bases, leaving 16 bases between them. The CDR3 extends over 15 amino acids. The CDR3 sequence is CASSMEGASYNEQFF. CDR3 bases: TGTGCCAGCAGCATGGAGGGGGCCAGTTACAATGAGCAGTTCTTC.

This clonotype was seen more than once but under ten times. The chain joins TRBV4-2 to TRBJ1-6; tentative D call: TRBD1 (6 bases). The germline CDR1 and CDR2 sequences are LGHNA and YNFKEQ. This CDR3 spans 18 amino acids. Trimming stripped 4 bases from V and 2 bases from J, with 18 bases between. In nucleotides, the CDR3 is TGTGCCAGCAGCCCACTTGACAGGAATGGCGCCTATAATTCACCCCTCCACTTT. It encodes CASSPLDRNGAYNSPLHF.

V is TRBV7-2 and J is TRBJ1-1; 7 nucleotides line up with TRBD1. The germline V gene encodes CDR1 SGHTA and CDR2 FQGNSA. The V segment lost 0 bases and the J segment 4 bases; nucleotides outside the gene matches: 8. The CDR3 length is 16 residues. This CDR3 is CASSLAPVTGCTEAFF. The CDR3 DNA is TGTGCCAGCAGCTTAGCCCCAGTGACAGGGTGCACTGAAGCTTTCTTT.

The V gene is TRBV20-1, the J gene TRBJ1-5; D remains ambiguous. With 6 bases removed from V and 2 bases from J, the gap between germline ends came to 8 bases. The CDR3 has 12 residues. Germline lookup yields CDR1 DFQATT and CDR2 SNEGSKA (reference sequence). The DNA of the CDR3 is TGCAGTGCGAGGCCGGGCAATCAGCCCCAGCATTTT. Amino acids: CSARPGNQPQHF.

This clonotype came up many times. The chain combines TRBV12-3 or TRBV12-4 with TRBJ1-2; no firm D call. The CDR3 has 12 residues. Trimming left V 2 bases short and J 7 bases short, with 8 bases between. CDR3 amino acids: CASSLRQGGYTF. In DNA form, the CDR3 reads TGTGCCAGCAGTTTAAGGCAAGGTGGCTACACCTTC.